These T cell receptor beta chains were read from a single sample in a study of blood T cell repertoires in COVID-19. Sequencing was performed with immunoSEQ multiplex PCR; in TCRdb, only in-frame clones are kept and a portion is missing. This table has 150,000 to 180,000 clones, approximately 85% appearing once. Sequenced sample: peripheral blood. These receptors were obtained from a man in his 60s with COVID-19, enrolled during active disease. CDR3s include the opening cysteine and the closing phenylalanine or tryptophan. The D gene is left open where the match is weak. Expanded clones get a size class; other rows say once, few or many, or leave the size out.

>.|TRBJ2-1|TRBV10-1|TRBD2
CASSDQLSGTSARLSYNEQFF
TGCGCCAGCAGTGACCAGCTATCCGGGACTAGCGCACGACTTAGTTACAATGAGCAGTTCTTC
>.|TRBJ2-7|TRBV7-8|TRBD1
CASSPLPMTGLSEQYF
TGTGCCAGCAGCCCACTACCAATGACAGGGTTAAGCGAGCAGTACTTC
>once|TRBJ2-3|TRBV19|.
CASSPGRGGGYTDTQYF
TGTGCCAGTAGCCCGGGCCGTGGAGGGGGCTACACAGATACGCAGTATTTT
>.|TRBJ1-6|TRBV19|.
CASSGQLGLHSPLHF
TGTGCCAGTAGTGGGCAGTTGGGGCTACATTCACCCCTCCACTTT
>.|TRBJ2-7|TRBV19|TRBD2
CASSDAGGWSSYEQYF
TGTGCCAGTAGTGACGCGGGAGGGTGGAGCTCCTACGAGCAGTACTTC
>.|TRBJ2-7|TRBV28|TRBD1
CASSLWTGERPYEQYF
TGTGCCAGCAGTCTCTGGACAGGCGAGAGGCCCTACGAGCAGTACTTC
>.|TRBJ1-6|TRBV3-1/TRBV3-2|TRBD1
CASSQVAKDRVTLHF
TGTGCCAGCAGCCAAGTGGCAAAGGACAGGGTCACCCTCCACTTT
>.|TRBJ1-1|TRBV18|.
CASSTPGLTEAFF
TGTGCCAGCTCAACCCCAGGGTTGACTGAAGCTTTCTTT
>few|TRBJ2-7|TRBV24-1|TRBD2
CATSDSAESGRHEQYF
TGTGCCACCAGTGACTCCGCCGAGAGCGGGAGACACGAGCAGTACTTC
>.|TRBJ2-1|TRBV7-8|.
CASSLVGGQLPDEQFF
TGTGCCAGCAGCTTAGTAGGCGGACAGCTACCCGATGAGCAGTTCTTC
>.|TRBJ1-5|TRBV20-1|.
CSASGDFGQPQHF
TGCAGTGCTAGTGGCGACTTCGGACAGCCCCAGCATTTT
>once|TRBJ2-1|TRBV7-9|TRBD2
CASSLTGGYNEQFF
TGTGCCAGCAGCTTAACGGGGGGATACAATGAGCAGTTCTTC
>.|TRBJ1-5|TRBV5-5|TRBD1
CASSSTGGNQPQHF
TGTGCCAGCAGCTCGACAGGGGGCAATCAGCCCCAGCATTTT
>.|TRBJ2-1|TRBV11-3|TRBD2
CASSLGRGGYNEQFF
TGTGCCAGCAGCTTAGGGCGCGGGGGCTACAATGAGCAGTTCTTC
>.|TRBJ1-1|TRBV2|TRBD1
CASSNPGQGKAFF
TGTGCCAGCAGCAATCCGGGACAGGGAAAAGCTTTCTTT
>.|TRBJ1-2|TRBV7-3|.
CASSAQGSGYTF
TGTGCCAGCAGCGCCCAGGGGTCGGGCTACACCTTC
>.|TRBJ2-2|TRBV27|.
CASICGEVNTGELFF
TGTGCCAGCATATGCGGGGAGGTCAACACCGGGGAGCTGTTTTTT
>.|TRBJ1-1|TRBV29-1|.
CSVGGSTTTEAFF
TGCAGCGTTGGGGGCAGCACCACGACTGAAGCTTTCTTT
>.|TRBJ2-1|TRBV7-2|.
CASSVRLDEQFF
TGTGCCAGCAGCGTCCGACTCGATGAGCAGTTCTTC
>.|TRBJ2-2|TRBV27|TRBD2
CASSSPGLAGVLTGELFF
TGTGCCAGCAGTTCCCCTGGACTAGCGGGAGTTCTCACCGGGGAGCTGTTTTTT
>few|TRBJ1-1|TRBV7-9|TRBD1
CASSSIQGVGAFF
TGTGCCAGCAGCTCCATACAGGGGGTCGGAGCTTTCTTT
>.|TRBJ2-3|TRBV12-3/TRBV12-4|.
CASIRGTTDTQYF
TGTGCCAGCATCAGGGGTACGACAGATACGCAGTATTTT
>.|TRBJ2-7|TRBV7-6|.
CASSPVTKRPYEQYF
TGTGCCAGCAGTCCCGTTACCAAGAGGCCTTACGAGCAGTACTTC
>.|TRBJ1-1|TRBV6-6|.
CASSYGRGTEAFF
TGTGCCAGCAGTTACGGTCGGGGCACTGAAGCTTTCTTT
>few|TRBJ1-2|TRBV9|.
CASSVGQRATMGYTF
TGTGCCAGCAGCGTAGGACAGAGAGCCACTATGGGCTACACCTTC
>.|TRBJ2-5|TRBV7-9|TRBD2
CASSVTSVETQYF
TGTGCCAGCAGCGTTACTAGCGTCGAGACCCAGTACTTC
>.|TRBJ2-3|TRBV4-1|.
CASSAAAVLDTQYF
TGCGCCAGCTCAGCGGCAGCGGTTCTTGATACGCAGTATTTT